The clone carrying this T cell receptor beta chain showed up just a few times. Its target is not known. Germline trimming cut 3 bases from V and 8 bases from J; bases unmatched to any gene: 4. The CDR3 consists of 13 residues. Germline lookup yields CDR1 SGHTA and CDR2 FQGTGA. The sorted Tregs were CD4+CD25+CD127-/low cells. Findings of the study overall: Greatest tumor Treg TCR overlap was with tumor naive CD4+ cells. The larger cohort examined one V-J beta rearrangement, not whole repertoires.

TCRdb re-called the 5' RACE reads through MiXCR, storing one row per CDR3 protein. The table has approximately 50,000 distinct CDR3 sequences, 20% to 25% seen once. The rearrangement joins TRBV7-3 to TRBJ2-7, with 10 bases matching TRBD2. This receptor was obtained from a female donor with breast cancer. Sequenced material: tumor-infiltrating Tregs sorted from the breast tumor. CDR3 sequence (DNA): TGTGCCAGCAGCTTGGGGACTAGCGAAAAGCAGTACTTC. This gives the protein CASSLGTSEKQYF.